This T cell receptor (beta chain) comes out of a study of blood T cell repertoires in COVID-19. Study as a whole: The origin of the acute and convalescent COVID-19 samples was the United States, Italy and Spain.

Germline V gives CDR1 MNHNY, CDR2 SVGAGI (reference sequence). This CDR3 has 15 residues. Trimming at V came to 7 bases and at J to 3 bases, leaving 8 bases not matched to a gene. Authors' data handling: Nucleated cell counts were estimated from reference gene primer amplification. The data were produced by immunoSEQ multiplex PCR, yet TCRdb's version contains in-frame clones alone and is incomplete. The DNA gave D and trimming, while V, J and clone size come from that table. The sample gives roughly 90,000 clones, around 80% of which show up once; under 35% is in the top ten. The chain employs TRBV6-6 and TRBJ2-1, with 8 bases fitting TRBD1. Sequenced: peripheral blood. This clonotype was obtained from a woman older than 75 with active or convalescent COVID-19. In DNA form, the CDR3 reads TGTGCCAGCAAGACAGGGGACGACGGCTACAATGAGCAGTTCTTC. Its translation is CASKTGDDGYNEQFF.